This TCR beta chain is from a study of blood T cell repertoires in COVID-19. Study-level background: Samples came from the United States, Italy and Spain, spanning acute and convalescent COVID-19. PBMCs, B-cell-depleted T cells, or T cells were the source of the cDNA or gDNA that made up the material.

The CDR3 contains 15 residues. Germline lookup yields CDR1 MNHNY and CDR2 SVGAGI (reference sequence). The ends were cut back, 7 bases at V and 6 bases at J, with 21 bases in the middle. Original processing notes: From reference gene primer amplification, estimates of nucleated cell counts were derived. Some clones are missing from TCRdb's copy, which holds only in-frame ones; the method was immunoSEQ multiplex PCR. V, J and clone size are those of that table, while D and trimming were read from the DNA. This table holds about 150,000 clones, 83% found once. Material: peripheral blood. The chain employs TRBV6-6 and TRBJ1-1; possible D gene TRBD1, 5 bases. The clonotype was recovered from a woman aged 55 to 70 with COVID-19, enrolled during active disease. The CDR3 spells CASIRSIGGLAEAFF. In DNA, the CDR3 is TGTGCCAGCATCCGAAGTATTGGGGGGTTGGCTGAAGCTTTCTTT.